The source of this TCR beta chain is a study of T cells after yellow fever vaccination. Each CDR3 protein is one row after TCRdb ran MiXCR on the 5' RACE reads. The repertoire holds 610,000 or so distinct CDR3 sequences, roughly an eighth seen once, with about 15% in the top ten. Between the trimmed V and J ends, which lost 8 bases and 5 bases, there was a span of 19 bases. This CDR3 region has 15 residues. CDR1 SGHVS and CDR2 FQNEAQ come from the germline V gene. V is TRBV7-8 and J is TRBJ2-1; D remains ambiguous. The clonotype originates from a man under 40 who received the YFV17D yellow fever vaccine. The sample in question was PBMCs, obtained on the day of the yellow fever booster vaccination. The CDR3 sequence is CASVEMAAVNNEQFF. The CDR3 region has the DNA TGTGCCAGCGTCGAAATGGCCGCGGTGAACAATGAGCAGTTCTTC.